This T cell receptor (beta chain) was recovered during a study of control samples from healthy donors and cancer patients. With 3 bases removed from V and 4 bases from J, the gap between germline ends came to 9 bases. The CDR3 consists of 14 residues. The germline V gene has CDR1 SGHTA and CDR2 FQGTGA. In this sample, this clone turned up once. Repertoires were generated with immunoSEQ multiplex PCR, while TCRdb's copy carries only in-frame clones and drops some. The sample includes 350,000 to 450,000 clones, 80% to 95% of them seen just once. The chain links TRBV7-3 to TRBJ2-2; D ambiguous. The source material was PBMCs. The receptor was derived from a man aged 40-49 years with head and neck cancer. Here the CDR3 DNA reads TGTGCCAGCAGCTTTGGTTCTGGCACCGGGGAGCTGTTTTTT. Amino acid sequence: CASSFGSGTGELFF.